This T cell receptor (beta chain) is drawn from a study of T-cell memory formation after mild COVID-19. On the study more broadly: Largely, TCR clusters stayed within a single donor. Regarding the study as a whole: Pre-infection memory harbored some responding clones, suggesting cross-reactive memory joined. The CD4+ clones that contracted clustered mainly within CM and EM, and the CD8+ clones concentrated in EMRA. Second-wave clones reaching peak frequency on day 37 lacked confirmed SARS-CoV-2 specificity.

Regarding this clonotype: What it binds is unknown.

The CDR3 consists of 14 residues. Germline V gives CDR1 SGHVS, CDR2 FNYEAQ. Trimming shortened V by 4 bases and J by 7 bases, and 14 bases separated the two germline ends. TCRdb fed the 5' RACE reads into MiXCR, producing one record per CDR3 protein. The data show approximately 300,000 distinct CDR3 sequences, approximately 15% seen once. The sample taken for sequencing was PBMCs or a T cell subset sorted from them (not recorded which). This receptor was obtained from a man aged 18 to 29 who had mild COVID-19 (a few samples of this study predate the infection). Cell type and time point are not known. The V call is TRBV7-6, the J call TRBJ2-1; D perhaps matches TRBD2 (6 bases). The chain's CDR3 is CASSSRAAGNEQFF. DNA for the CDR3: TGTGCCAGCAGCTCCCGGGCCGCGGGGAATGAGCAGTTCTTC.